This T cell receptor beta chain was identified in a study of T cells in localized non-small cell lung cancer. The germline CDR1 and CDR2 sequences are SEHNR and FQNEAQ (reference sequence). CDR3 length equals 15 residues. This clone has a handful of counts. Profiling relied on immunoSEQ multiplex PCR, and the TCRdb table lists in-frame clones only, not all of them. This table has about 24,000 clones, around 82% appearing once. This clonotype was obtained from a man aged 35 to 70 with stage II lung adenocarcinoma. The sample consisted of PBMCs, taken before any cancer treatment. The V and J genes are TRBV7-9 and TRBJ2-1; 7 bases agree with TRBD1. The CDR3 coding sequence is TGTGCGATCGTCCCGGGGCAGGGGGTCTACAATGAGCAGTTCTTC. It encodes CAIVPGQGVYNEQFF.